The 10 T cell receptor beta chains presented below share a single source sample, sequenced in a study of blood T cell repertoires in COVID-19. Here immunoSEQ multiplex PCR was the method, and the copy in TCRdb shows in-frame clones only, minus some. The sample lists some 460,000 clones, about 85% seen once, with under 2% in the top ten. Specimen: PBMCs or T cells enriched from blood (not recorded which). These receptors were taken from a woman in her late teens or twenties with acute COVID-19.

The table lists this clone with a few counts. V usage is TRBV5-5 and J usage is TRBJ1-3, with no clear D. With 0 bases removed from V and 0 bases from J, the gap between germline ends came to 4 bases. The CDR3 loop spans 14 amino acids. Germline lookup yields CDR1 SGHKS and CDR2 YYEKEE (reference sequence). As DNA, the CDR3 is TGTGCCAGCAGCTTGGCCCTCTCTGGAAACACCATATATTTT. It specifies CASSLALSGNTIYF.

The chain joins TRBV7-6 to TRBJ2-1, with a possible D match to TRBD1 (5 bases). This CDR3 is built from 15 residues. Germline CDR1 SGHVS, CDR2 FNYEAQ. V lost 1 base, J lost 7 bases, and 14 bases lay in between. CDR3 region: CASSLGGQGENEQFF. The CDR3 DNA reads TGTGCCAGCAGCTTAGGCGGTCAGGGCGAGAATGAGCAGTTCTTC.

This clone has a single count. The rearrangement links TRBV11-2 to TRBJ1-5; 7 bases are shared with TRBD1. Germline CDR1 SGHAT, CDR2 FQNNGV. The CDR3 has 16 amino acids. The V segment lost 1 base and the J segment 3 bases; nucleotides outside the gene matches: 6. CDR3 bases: TGTGCCAGCAGCTTAGGGGCGACAGGGTACAATCAGCCCCAGCATTTT. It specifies CASSLGATGYNQPQHF. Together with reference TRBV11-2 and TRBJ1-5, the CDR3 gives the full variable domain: EAGVAQSPRYKIIEKRQSVAFWCNPISGHATLYWYQQILGQGPKLLIQFQNNGVVDDSQLPKDRFSAERLKGVDSTLKIQPAKLEDSAVYLCASSLGATGYNQPQHFGDGTRLSIL.

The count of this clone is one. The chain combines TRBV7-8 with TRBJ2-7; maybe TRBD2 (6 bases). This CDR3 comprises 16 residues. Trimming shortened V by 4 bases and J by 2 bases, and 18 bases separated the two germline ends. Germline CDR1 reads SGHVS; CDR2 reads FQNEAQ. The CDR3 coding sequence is TGTGCCAGCAGCTACGGGAGCTCGGGGCTTGCCTACGAGCAGTACTTC. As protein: CASSYGSSGLAYEQYF.

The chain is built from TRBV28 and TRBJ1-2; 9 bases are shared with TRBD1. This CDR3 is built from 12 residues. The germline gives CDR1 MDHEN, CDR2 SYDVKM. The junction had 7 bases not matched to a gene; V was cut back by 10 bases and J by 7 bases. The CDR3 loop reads CATRQGVGGYTF. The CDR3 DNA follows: TGTGCCACCCGACAGGGGGTGGGTGGCTACACCTTC.

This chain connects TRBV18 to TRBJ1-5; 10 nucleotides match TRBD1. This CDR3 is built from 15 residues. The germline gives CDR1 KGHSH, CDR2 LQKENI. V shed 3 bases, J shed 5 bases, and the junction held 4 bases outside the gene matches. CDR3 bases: TGTGCCAGCTCACCGTACGGGACAGGGGATCAGCCCCAGCATTTT. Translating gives CASSPYGTGDQPQHF.

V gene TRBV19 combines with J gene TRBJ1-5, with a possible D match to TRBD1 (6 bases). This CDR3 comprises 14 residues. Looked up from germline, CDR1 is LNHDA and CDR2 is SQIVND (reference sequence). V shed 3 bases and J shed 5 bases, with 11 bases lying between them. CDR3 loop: CASSIMTGHQPQHF. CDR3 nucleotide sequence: TGTGCCAGTAGTATTATGACAGGTCATCAGCCCCAGCATTTT. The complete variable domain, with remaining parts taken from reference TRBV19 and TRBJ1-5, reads DGGITQSPKYLFRKEGQNVTLSCEQNLNHDAMYWYRQDPGQGLRLIYYSQIVNDFQKGDIAEGYSVSREKKESFPLTVTSAQKNPTAFYLCASSIMTGHQPQHFGDGTRLSIL.

Here the CDR3 DNA reads TGTGCCAGCAGTTGGGGCAGTACCTACGAGCAGTACTTC. It codes for CASSWGSTYEQYF. The rearrangement uses TRBV12-3 or TRBV12-4 and TRBJ2-7; D is possibly TRBD1 (5 bases). V lost 4 bases and J lost 2, with 9 bases in between. The length of the CDR3 is 13 residues.

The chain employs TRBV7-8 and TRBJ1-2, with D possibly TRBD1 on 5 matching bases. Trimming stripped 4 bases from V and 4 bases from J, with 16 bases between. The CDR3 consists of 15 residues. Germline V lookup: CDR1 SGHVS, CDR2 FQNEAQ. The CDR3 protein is CASSSSRQGLYGYTF. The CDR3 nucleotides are TGTGCCAGCAGCTCCTCGAGGCAGGGCCTCTATGGCTACACCTTC.

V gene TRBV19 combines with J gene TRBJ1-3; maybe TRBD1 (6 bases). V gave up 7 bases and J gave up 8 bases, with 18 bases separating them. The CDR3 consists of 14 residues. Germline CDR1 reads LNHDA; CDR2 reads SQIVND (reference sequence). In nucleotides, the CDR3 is TGTGCCAGTACGGGCAGGGGTAAATCGGACACCATATATTTT. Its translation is CASTGRGKSDTIYF.